This entry concerns a single T cell receptor beta chain. These data originate in a study of blood T cell repertoires in COVID-19. Germline CDR1 SGHDT, CDR2 YYEEEE. CDR3 size: 18 residues. Trimming removed 0 bases from V and 4 bases from J, with 19 bases in between. Adults between about 18 and 95 years of age took part from under 30 US areas. In the original processing: Reference gene primer amplification yielded estimated nucleated cell counts. TCRdb keeps only in-frame clones here, not all; method: immunoSEQ multiplex PCR. That table supplies the V and J calls and clone size; D and trimming were determined from the DNA. Of hundreds of thousands of clones listed, roughly 83% are singletons.

The sequence was obtained from a woman aged 45 to 65 who had recovered from COVID-19. V gene TRBV5-6 combines with J gene TRBJ2-2, with a weak D call TRBD2 (6 bases). What was sequenced was PBMCs or T cells enriched from blood (not recorded which). The CDR3 bases are TGTGCCAGCAGCTTGGGTTGGGCACCTAGCGTAGCCACCGGGGAGCTGTTTTTT. Amino acid sequence: CASSLGWAPSVATGELFF.